Below, 7 T cell receptor beta chains from the same sample are listed, as sequenced in a study of OX40 agonist ivuxolimab in advanced cancers. The protocol was immunoSEQ multiplex PCR, while the TCRdb copy is restricted to in-frame clones and leaves out a portion. The profile shows 10,000 to 12,000 clones, about three quarters of them singletons. The source material was CD4+ or CD8+ T cells sorted from blood, sampled in a trial of the OX40 agonist ivuxolimab. The receptors derive from an adult with an advanced solid tumor such as melanoma, head and neck, liver or kidney cancer.

The chain recombines TRBV29-1 with TRBJ2-3; D not resolved. V was pared by 0 bases and J by 0 bases, with 13 bases between. This CDR3 is 16 amino acids long. In germline, CDR1 is SQVTM, CDR2 ANQGSEA. The CDR3 loop is CSVEDTRVPSTDTQYF. In DNA, the CDR3 is TGCAGCGTTGAAGATACTCGGGTCCCTAGCACAGATACGCAGTATTTT.

As concerns this clone: The same CDR3 can be traced to other DNA sequences in this sample. Here the CDR3 DNA reads TGTGCCAGCAGCGATAGCGGGAGAGGGGCAGATACGCAGTATTTT. It is translated as CASSDSGRGADTQYF. The chain has TRBV9 and TRBJ2-3, with 9 bases matching TRBD2. Germline V CDR1 and CDR2: SGDLS, YYNGEE. V lost 3 bases, J lost 4 bases, and 6 bases stayed unmatched. The CDR3 is made up of 15 amino acids.

V gene TRBV5-1 combines with J gene TRBJ2-3; D is perhaps TRBD2 (5 bases). Germline lookup yields CDR1 SGHRS and CDR2 YFSETQ. Trimming left V 4 bases short and J 4 bases short, with 19 bases between. The CDR3 sequence is 16 residues long. Written as DNA, the CDR3 is TGCGCCAGCAGCAACGGACTCGATTTAAGGGCAGATACGCAGTATTTT. Protein sequence: CASSNGLDLRADTQYF.

This chain connects TRBV4-3 to TRBJ2-7; possible D gene TRBD1, 5 bases. The CDR3 is 14 residues long. In germline, CDR1 is LGHNA, CDR2 YSLEER. The V end was cut by 1 base, the J end by 1 base, with 8 bases between. This CDR3 reads CASSQVSGSYEQYF. CDR3 coding DNA: TGCGCCAGCAGCCAAGTGTCAGGGTCCTACGAGCAGTACTTC.

The V gene is TRBV19, the J gene TRBJ2-4; no definite D call. Germline V lookup: CDR1 LNHDA, CDR2 SQIVND (reference sequence). V lost 1 base, J lost 1 base, and 17 bases lay in between. This CDR3 spans 18 amino acids. In DNA, the CDR3 is TGTGCCAGTAGTATAGGGGATTGGATGATCGAGGCCAAAAACATTCAGTACTTC. Translated, it gives CASSIGDWMIEAKNIQYF.

The chain has TRBV25-1 and TRBJ2-1; no firm D call. Germline values: CDR1 MGHDK, CDR2 SYGVNS. The CDR3 contains 13 residues. V lost 1 base, J lost 8 bases, and 9 bases lay in between. The DNA of the CDR3 is TGTGCCAGCAGTGAATCCGCCGCGGATGAGCAGTTCTTC. As protein: CASSESAADEQFF.

This chain joins TRBV11-3 and TRBJ2-7; D might be TRBD2 (6 bases). The V gene's germline CDR1 is SGHNT and CDR2 YENEEA. V was cut by 2 bases and J by 2 bases, with 16 bases left in between. The CDR3 sequence is 16 residues long. The CDR3 DNA reads TGTGCCAGCAGCTTAAGAGGCCTAGCGATTCCCTACGAGCAGTACTTC. This sequence encodes CASSLRGLAIPYEQYF.